This entry is about one T cell receptor (beta chain). These data are taken from a study of blood T cell repertoires in COVID-19. Germline CDR1 and CDR2: SGHNT and YENEEA. The V and J ends lost 5 bases and 0 bases, in that order; junction bases with no gene match: 8. The CDR3 consists of 18 residues. Here immunoSEQ multiplex PCR was the method, and the copy in TCRdb shows in-frame clones only, minus some. The profile shows approximately 180,000 clones, approximately 87% of them singletons. The sequence came from a woman aged 65 to 85 with COVID-19, enrolled during active disease. Specimen: peripheral blood. The chain couples TRBV11-3 to TRBJ2-3; 13 bases agree with TRBD2. CDR3 amino acids: CASSKGTSGMPSTDTQYF. The CDR3 DNA reads TGTGCCAGCAGCAAAGGGACTAGCGGGATGCCAAGCACAGATACGCAGTATTTT.